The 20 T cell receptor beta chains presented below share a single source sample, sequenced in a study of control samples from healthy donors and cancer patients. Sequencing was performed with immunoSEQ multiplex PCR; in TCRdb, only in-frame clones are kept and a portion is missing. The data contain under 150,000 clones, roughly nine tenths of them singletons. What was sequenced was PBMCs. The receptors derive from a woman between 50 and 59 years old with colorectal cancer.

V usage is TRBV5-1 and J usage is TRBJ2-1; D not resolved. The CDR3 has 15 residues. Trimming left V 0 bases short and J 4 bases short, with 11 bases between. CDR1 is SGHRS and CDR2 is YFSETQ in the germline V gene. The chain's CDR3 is CASSLVETSYNEQFF. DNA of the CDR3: TGCGCCAGCAGCTTGGTGGAAACATCATACAATGAGCAGTTCTTC.

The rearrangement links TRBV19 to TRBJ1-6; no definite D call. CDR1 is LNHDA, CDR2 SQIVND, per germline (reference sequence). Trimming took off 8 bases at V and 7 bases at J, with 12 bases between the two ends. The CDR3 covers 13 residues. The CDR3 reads CASVETRNSPLHF. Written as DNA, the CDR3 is TGTGCCAGTGTTGAAACGCGAAATTCACCCCTCCACTTT.

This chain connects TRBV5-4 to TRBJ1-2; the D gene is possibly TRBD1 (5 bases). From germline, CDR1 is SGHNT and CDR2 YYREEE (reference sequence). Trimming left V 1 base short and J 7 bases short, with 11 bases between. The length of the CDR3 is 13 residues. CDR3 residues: CASSLRGGSGYTF. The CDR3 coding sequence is TGTGCCAGCAGCTTGCGGGGGGGTTCTGGCTACACCTTC.

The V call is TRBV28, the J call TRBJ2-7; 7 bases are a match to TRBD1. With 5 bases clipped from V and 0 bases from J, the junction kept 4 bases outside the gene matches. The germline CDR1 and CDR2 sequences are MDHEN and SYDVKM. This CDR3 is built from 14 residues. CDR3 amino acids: CASSRQGGSYEQYF. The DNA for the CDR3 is TGTGCCAGCAGTCGACAGGGTGGCTCCTACGAGCAGTACTTC. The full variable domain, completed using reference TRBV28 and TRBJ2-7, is DVKVTQSSRYLVKRTGEKVFLECVQDMDHENMFWYRQDPGLGLRLIYFSYDVKMKEKGDIPEGYSVSREKKERFSLILESASTNQTSMYLCASSRQGGSYEQYFGPGTRLTVT.

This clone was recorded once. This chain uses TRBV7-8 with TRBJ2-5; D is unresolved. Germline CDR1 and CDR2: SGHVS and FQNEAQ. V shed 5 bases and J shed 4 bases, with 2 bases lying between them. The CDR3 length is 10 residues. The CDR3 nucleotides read TGTGCCAGCAGCCTAGAGACCCAGTACTTC. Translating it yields CASSLETQYF.

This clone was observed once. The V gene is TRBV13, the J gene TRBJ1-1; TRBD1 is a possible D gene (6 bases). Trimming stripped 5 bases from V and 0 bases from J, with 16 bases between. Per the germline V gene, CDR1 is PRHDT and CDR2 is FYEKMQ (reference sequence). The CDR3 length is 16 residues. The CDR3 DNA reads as TGTGCCAGCAGCCACACCAGGACAGTCATGAACACTGAAGCTTTCTTT. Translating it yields CASSHTRTVMNTEAFF.

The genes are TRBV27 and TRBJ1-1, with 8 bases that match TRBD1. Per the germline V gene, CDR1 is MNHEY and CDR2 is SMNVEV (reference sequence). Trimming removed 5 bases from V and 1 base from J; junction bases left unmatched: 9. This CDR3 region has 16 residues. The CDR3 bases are TGTGCCAGCAGTACCTGGGACAGGAGTAAGAACACTGAAGCTTTCTTT. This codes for CASSTWDRSKNTEAFF.

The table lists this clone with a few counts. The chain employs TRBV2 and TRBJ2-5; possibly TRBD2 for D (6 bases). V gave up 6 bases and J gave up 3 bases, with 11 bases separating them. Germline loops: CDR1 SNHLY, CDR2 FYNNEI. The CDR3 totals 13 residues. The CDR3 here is CASSRSGEETQYF. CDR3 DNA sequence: TGTGCCAGCAGCCGGTCGGGGGAAGAGACCCAGTACTTC.

The CDR3 reads CASSQGQGAREAFF. The CDR3 nucleotides read TGTGCCAGCAGCCAAGGACAGGGGGCAAGGGAAGCTTTCTTT. The chain is built from TRBV14 and TRBJ1-1, with TRBD1 matching over 10 bases. Looked up from germline, CDR1 is SGHDN and CDR2 is FVKESK. Trimming removed 1 base from V and 8 bases from J; junction bases left unmatched: 4. The CDR3 sequence is 14 residues long.

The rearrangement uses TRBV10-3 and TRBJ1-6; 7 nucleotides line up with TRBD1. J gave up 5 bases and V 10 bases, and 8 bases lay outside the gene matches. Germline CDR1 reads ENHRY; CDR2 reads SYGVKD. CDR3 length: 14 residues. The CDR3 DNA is TGTGCCAGCACAATAGGACAGGATAATTCACCCCTCCACTTT. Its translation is CASTIGQDNSPLHF.

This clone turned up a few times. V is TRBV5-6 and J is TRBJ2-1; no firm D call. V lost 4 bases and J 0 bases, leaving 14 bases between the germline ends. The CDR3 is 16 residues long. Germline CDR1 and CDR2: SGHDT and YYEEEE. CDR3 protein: CASSADLFSSYNEQFF. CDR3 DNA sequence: TGTGCCAGCAGCGCTGACTTGTTCAGCTCCTACAATGAGCAGTTCTTC.

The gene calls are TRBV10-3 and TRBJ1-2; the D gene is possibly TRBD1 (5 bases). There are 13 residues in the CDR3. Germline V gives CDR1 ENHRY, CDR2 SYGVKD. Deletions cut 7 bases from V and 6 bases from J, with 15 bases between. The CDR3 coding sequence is TGTGCCATCAACCCCGCCGGGGCCCATGGCTACACCTTC. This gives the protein CAINPAGAHGYTF.

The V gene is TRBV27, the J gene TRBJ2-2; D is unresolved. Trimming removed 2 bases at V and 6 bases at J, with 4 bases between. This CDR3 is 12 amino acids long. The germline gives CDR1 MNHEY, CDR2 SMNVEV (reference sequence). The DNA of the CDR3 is TGTGCCAGCAGTTTAATCCCCGGGGAGCTGTTTTTT. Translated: CASSLIPGELFF.

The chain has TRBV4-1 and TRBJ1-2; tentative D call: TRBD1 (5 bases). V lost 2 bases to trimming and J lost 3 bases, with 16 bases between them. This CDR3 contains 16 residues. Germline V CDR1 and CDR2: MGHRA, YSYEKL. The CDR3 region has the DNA TGCGCCAGCAGCCAACCCGGGACCAAGGGTCACTATGGCTACACCTTC. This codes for CASSQPGTKGHYGYTF.

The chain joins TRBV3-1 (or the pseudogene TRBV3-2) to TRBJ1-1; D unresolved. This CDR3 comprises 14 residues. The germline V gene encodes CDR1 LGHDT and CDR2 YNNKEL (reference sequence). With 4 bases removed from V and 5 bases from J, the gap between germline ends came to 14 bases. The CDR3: CASSPVASETEAFF. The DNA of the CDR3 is TGTGCCAGCAGCCCCGTGGCTTCGGAAACTGAAGCTTTCTTT.

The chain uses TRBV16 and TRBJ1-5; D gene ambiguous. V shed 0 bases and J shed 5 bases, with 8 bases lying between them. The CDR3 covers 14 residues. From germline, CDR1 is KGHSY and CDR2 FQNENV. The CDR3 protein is CASSQSGFDQPQHF. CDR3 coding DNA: TGTGCCAGCAGCCAATCAGGGTTTGATCAGCCCCAGCATTTT. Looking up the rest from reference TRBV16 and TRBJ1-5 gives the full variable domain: GEEVAQTPKHLVRGEGQKAKLYCAPIKGHSYVFWYQQVLKNEFKFLISFQNENVFDETGMPKERFSAKCLPNSPCSLEIQATKLEDSAVYFCASSQSGFDQPQHFGDGTRLSIL.

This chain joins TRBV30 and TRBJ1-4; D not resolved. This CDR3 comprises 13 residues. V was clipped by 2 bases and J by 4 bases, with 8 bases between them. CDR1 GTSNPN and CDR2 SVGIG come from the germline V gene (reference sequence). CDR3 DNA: TGTGCCTGGAGTTGGGGAAATAATGAAAAACTGTTTTTT. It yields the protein CAWSWGNNEKLFF.

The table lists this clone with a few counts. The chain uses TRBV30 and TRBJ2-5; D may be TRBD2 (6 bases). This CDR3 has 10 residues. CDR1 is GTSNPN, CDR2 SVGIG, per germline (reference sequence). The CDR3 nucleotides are TGTGCTGCGGGGAGAGAGACCCAGTACTTC. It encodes CAAGRETQYF.

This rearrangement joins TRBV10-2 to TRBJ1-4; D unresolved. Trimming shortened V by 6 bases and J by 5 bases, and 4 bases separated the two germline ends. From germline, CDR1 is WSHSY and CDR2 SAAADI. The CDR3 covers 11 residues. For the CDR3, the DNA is TGCGCCAGCAGAGGAAATGAAAAACTGTTTTTT. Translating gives CASRGNEKLFF.

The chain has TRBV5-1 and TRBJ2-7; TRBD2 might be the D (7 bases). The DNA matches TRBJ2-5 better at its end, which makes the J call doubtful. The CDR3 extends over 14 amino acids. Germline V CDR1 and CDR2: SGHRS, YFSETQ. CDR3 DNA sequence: TGCGCCAGCAGCCCGGGGGGCGCCGAAGAGACCCAGTACTTC. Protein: CASSPGGAEETQYF.